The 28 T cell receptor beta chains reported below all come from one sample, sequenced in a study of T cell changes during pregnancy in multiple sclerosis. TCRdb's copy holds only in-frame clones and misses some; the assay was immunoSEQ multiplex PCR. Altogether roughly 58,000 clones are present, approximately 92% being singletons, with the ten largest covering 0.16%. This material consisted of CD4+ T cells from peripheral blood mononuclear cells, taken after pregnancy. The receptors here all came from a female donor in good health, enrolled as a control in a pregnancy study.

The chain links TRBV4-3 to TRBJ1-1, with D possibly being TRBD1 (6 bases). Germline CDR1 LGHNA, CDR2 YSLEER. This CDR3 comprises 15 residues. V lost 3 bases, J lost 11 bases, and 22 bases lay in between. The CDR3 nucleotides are TGCGCCAGCAGCCATCTCGGACAGTCGGGCCGAGAGGCTTTCTTT. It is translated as CASSHLGQSGREAFF.

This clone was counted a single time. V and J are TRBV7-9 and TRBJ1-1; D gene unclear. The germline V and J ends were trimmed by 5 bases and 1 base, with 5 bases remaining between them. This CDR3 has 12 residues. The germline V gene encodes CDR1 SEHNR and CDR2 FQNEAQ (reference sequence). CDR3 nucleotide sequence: TGTGCCAGCAGCCCTTCGAACACTGAAGCTTTCTTT. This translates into CASSPSNTEAFF.

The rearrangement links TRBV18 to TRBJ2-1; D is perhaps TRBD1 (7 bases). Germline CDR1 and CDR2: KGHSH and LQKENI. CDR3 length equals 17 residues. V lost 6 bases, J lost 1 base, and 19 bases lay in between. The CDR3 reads CASSLRQGLGSYNEQFF. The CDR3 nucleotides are TGTGCCAGCTCCCTCAGACAGGGACTGGGATCCTACAATGAGCAGTTCTTC.

The CDR3 coding sequence is TGTGCCAGCAGTGAACTGTATACTGAAGCTTTCTTT. Translation gives CASSELYTEAFF. The gene calls are TRBV6-1 and TRBJ1-1; no clear D. Germline assignment: CDR1 MNHNS and CDR2 SASEGT. V was cut by 2 bases and J by 5 bases, with 6 bases left in between. This CDR3 is 12 amino acids long.

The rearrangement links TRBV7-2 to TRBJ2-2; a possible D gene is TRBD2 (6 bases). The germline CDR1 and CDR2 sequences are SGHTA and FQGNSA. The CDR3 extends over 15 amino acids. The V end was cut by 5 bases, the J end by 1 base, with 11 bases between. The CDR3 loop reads CASSPGRENTGELFF. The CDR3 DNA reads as TGTGCCAGCAGCCCAGGGCGGGAGAACACCGGGGAGCTGTTTTTT. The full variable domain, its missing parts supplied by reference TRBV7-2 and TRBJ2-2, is GAGVSQSPSNKVTEKGKDVELRCDPISGHTALYWYRQSLGQGLEFLIYFQGNSAPDKSGLPSDRFSAERTGGSVSTLTIQRTQQEDSAVYLCASSPGRENTGELFFGEGSRLTVL.

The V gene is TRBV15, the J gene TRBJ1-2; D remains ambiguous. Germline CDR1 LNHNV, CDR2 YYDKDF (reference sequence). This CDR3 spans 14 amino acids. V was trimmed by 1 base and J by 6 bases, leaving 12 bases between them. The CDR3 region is CATSRGAGGDGYTF. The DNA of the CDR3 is TGTGCCACCAGCAGAGGTGCAGGAGGAGATGGCTACACCTTC.

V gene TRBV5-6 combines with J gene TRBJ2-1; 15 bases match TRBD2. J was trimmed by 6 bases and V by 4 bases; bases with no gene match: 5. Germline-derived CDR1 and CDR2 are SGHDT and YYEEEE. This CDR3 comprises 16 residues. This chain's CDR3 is CASSGGGLAGGNEQFF. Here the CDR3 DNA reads TGTGCCAGCAGCGGGGGGGGACTAGCGGGAGGCAATGAGCAGTTCTTC.

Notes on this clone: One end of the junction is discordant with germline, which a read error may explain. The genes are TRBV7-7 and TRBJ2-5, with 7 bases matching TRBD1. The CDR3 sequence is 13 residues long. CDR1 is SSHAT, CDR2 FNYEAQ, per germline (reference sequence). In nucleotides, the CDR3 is TGTGCTAGCAGCCTTCGACAGGGAGAGACCCAGTACTTC. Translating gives CASSLRQGETQYF.

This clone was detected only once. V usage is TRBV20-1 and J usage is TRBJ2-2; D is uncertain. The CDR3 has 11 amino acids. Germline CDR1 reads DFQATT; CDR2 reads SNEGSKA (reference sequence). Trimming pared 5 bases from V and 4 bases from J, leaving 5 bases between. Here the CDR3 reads CSAASTGELFF. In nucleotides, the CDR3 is TGCAGTGCTGCCAGCACCGGGGAGCTGTTTTTT.

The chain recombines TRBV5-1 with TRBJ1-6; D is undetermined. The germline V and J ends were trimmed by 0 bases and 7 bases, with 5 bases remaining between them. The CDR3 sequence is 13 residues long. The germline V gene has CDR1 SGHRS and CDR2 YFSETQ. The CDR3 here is CASSLDRNSPLHF. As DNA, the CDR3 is TGCGCCAGCAGCTTGGACAGAAATTCACCCCTCCACTTT.

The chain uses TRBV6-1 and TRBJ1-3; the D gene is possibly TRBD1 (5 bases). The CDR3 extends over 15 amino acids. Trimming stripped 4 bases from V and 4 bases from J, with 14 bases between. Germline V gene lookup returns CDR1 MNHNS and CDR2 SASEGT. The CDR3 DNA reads TGTGCCAGCAGTGTAGGAGGGGAAAGGGGAAACACCATATATTTT. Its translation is CASSVGGERGNTIYF.

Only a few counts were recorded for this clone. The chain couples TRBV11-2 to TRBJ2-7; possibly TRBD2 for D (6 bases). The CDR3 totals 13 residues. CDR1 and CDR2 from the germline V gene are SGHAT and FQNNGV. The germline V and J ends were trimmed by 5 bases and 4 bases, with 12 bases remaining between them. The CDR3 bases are TGTGCCAGCAGCACCGGGACTCGATACGAGCAGTACTTC. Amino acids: CASSTGTRYEQYF.

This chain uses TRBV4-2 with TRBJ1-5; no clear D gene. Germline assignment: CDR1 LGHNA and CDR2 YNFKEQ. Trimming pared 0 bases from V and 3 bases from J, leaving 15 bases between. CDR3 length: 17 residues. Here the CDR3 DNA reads TGTGCCAGCAGCCAAGATCTTCCAGGTCGGAACAATCAGCCCCAGCATTTT. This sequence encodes CASSQDLPGRNNQPQHF.

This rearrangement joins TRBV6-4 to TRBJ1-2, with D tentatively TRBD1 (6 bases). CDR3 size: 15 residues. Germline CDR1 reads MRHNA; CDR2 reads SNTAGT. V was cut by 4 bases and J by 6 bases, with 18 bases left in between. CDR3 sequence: CASSALGGRGNGYTF. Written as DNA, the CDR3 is TGTGCCAGCAGTGCCTTGGGGGGGCGAGGAAATGGCTACACCTTC.

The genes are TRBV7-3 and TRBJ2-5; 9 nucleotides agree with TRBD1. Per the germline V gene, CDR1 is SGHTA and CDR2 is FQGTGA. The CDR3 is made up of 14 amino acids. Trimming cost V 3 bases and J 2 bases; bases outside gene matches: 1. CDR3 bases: TGTGCCAGCAGCTTGACAGGGGGACAAGAGACCCAGTACTTC. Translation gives CASSLTGGQETQYF.

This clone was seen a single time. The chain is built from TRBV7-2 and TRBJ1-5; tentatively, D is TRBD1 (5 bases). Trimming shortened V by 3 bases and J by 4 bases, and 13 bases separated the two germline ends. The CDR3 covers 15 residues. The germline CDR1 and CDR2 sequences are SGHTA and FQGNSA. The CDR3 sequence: CASSLGGTINQPQHF. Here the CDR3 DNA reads TGTGCCAGCAGCTTGGGGGGAACCATAAATCAGCCCCAGCATTTT.

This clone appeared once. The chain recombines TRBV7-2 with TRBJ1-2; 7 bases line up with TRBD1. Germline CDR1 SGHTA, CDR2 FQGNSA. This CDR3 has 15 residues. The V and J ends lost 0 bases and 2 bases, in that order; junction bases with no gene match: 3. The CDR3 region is CASSLAATGNYGYTF. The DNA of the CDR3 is TGTGCCAGCAGCTTAGCGGCGACAGGGAACTATGGCTACACCTTC. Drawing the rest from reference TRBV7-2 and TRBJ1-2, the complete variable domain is GAGVSQSPSNKVTEKGKDVELRCDPISGHTALYWYRQSLGQGLEFLIYFQGNSAPDKSGLPSDRFSAERTGGSVSTLTIQRTQQEDSAVYLCASSLAATGNYGYTFGSGTRLTVV.

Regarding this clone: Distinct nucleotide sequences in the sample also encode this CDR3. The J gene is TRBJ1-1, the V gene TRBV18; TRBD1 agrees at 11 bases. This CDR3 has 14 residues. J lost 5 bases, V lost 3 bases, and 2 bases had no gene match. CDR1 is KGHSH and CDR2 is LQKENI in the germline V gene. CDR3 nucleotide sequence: TGTGCCAGCTCACCGGGACAGGGGGGGACTGAAGCTTTCTTT. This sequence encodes CASSPGQGGTEAFF.

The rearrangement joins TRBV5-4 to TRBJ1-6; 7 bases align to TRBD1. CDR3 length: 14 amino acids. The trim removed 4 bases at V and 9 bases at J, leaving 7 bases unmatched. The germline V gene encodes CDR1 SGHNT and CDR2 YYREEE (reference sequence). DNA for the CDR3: TGTGCCAGCAGCCTTGGACAGGAGGCTTCACCCCTCCACTTT. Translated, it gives CASSLGQEASPLHF. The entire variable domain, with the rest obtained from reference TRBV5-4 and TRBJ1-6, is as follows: ETGVTQSPTHLIKTRGQQVTLRCSSQSGHNTVSWYQQALGQGPQFIFQYYREEENGRGNFPPRFSGLQFPNYSSELNVNALELDDSALYLCASSLGQEASPLHFGNGTRLTVT.

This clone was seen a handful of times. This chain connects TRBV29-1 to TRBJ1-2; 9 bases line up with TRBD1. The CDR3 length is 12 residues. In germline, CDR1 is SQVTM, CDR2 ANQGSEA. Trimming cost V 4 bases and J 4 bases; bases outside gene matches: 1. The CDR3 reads CSVAGQGYGYTF. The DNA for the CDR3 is TGCAGCGTTGCGGGACAGGGCTATGGCTACACCTTC.

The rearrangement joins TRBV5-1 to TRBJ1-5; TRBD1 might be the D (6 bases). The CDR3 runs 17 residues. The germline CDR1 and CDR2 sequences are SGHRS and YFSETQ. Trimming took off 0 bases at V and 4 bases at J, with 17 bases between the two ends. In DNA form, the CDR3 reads TGCGCCAGCAGCTTGGAATTTGGGGGAGGGGGAAATCAGCCCCAGCATTTT. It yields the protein CASSLEFGGGGNQPQHF.

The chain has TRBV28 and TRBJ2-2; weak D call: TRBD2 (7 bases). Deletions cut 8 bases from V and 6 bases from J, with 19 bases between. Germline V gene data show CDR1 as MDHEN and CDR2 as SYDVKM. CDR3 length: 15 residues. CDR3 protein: CASQTRRGASGELFF. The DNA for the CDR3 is TGTGCCAGCCAAACCCGTCGGGGGGCTTCCGGGGAGCTGTTTTTT.

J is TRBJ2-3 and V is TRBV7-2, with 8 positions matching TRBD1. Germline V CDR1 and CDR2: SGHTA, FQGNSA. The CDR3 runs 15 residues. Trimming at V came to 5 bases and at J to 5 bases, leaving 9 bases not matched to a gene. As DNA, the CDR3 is TGTGCCAGCAGCCGGGGCCAGGGGGCTCTAGATACGCAGTATTTT. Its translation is CASSRGQGALDTQYF.

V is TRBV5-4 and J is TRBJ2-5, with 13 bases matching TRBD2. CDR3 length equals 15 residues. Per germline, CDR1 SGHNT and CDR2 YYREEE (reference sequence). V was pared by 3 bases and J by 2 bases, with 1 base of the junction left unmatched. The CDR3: CASSWTSGGQETQYF. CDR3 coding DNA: TGTGCCAGCAGCTGGACTAGCGGGGGACAAGAGACCCAGTACTTC.

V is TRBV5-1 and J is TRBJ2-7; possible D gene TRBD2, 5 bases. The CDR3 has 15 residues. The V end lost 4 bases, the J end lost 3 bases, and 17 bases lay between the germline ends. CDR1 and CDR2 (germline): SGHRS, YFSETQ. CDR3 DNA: TGCGCCAGCAGCCGAGGCGGGTCAGGTCTCTACGAGCAGTACTTC. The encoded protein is CASSRGGSGLYEQYF.

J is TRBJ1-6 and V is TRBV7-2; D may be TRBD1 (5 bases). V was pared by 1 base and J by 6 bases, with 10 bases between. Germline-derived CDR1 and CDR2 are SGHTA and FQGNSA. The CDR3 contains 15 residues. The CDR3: CASSLVGRVNSPLHF. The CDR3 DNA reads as TGTGCCAGCAGCTTAGTCGGCAGGGTTAATTCACCCCTCCACTTT.

The CDR3 sequence is CASTPAGGSNQPQHF. For the CDR3, the DNA is TGTGCCAGCACCCCGGCGGGGGGTAGCAATCAGCCCCAGCATTTT. The chain joins TRBV6-1 to TRBJ1-5; TRBD1 is a possible D gene (5 bases). V lost 7 bases, J lost 0 bases, and 13 bases lay in between. The CDR3 is 15 residues long. The V gene's germline CDR1 is MNHNS and CDR2 SASEGT.

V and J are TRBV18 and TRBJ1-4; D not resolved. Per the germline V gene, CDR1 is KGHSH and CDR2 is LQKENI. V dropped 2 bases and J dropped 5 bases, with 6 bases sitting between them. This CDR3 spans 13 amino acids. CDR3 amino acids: CASSPGPNEKLFF. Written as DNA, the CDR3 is TGTGCCAGCTCACCAGGGCCCAATGAAAAACTGTTTTTT.